The T cell receptor beta chain under discussion was sequenced for a study of shared clonotypes between healthy human individuals. Study observations and caveats: Between a few donors, naive CD4 clonotypes were shared at a level of around 5.1%. The researchers took only blood, and tissue repertoires probably look different.

The V gene's germline CDR1 is MNHEY and CDR2 SVGAGI. The CDR3 totals 14 residues. The trim removed 2 bases at V and 8 bases at J, leaving 5 bases unmatched. Assay: immunoSEQ multiplex PCR; the TCRdb copy retains only in-frame clones and omits some. Here the sample spans 2 million to 2.5 million clones, over 90% being singletons. Concerning this clone: As yet, its antigen is unknown. The identical CDR3 is also encoded by other nucleotide sequences in the sample.

This TCR was recovered from a man between 18 and 35 years old in good health. Some clones in this sample may be carry-over from other donors' samples. The chain combines TRBV6-5 with TRBJ1-4, with 7 bases fitting TRBD1. The source material was naive CD4+ T cells from PBMCs. Subset denoted: CD45RA+ positively selected. CDR3 loop: CASSYNRGNEKLFF. In nucleotides, the CDR3 is TGTGCCAGCAGTTACAACAGGGGAAACGAAAAACTGTTTTTT.